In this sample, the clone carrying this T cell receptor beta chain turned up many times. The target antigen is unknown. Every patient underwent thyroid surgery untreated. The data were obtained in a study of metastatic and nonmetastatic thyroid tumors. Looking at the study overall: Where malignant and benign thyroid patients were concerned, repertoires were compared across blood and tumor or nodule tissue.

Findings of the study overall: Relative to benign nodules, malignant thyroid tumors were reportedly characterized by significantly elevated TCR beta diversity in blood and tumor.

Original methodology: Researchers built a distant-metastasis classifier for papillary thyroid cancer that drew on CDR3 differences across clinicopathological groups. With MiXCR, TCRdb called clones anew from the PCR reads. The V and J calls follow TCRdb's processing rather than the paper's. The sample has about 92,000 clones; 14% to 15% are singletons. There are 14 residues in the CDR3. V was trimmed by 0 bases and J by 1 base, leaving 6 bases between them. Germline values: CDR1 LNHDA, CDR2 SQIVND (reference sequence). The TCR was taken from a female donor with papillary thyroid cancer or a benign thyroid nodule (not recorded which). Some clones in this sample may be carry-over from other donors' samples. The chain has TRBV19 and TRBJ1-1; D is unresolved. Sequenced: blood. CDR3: CASSIDLWNTEAFF. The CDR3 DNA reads TGTGCCAGTAGTATAGATCTATGGAACACTGAAGCTTTCTTT.